This T cell receptor beta chain was sequenced for a study of T cell responses to AZD1222 COVID-19 vaccine (dated by TCRdb to the early 2020s). Notes on the research overall: TCR sequencing covered 233 trial participants: 207 given two doses of AZD1222 and approximately 26 given two doses of MenACWY control vaccine. Trial participants were enrolled into age subgroups of 18-55, 56-69 and 70-plus years, which contained around 150, 29 and 61 TCR-sequenced participants, respectively. The investigation overall reported the following: The 56-69-year group was small, and its depth increase did not reach significance, likely because of low power. Because no day 14 peak-response samples were available, the repertoires could be characterized only after the peak T cell response. CD4 TCRs associated with the vaccine covered the entire spike protein, and the dominant responses were in regions 160-218 and 743-854. Spike-specific TCR breadth and depth rose significantly after two AZD1222 doses compared with day 0 and with MenACWY recipients. Conclusions about previously exposed vaccinees are limited because only a handful of AZD1222 recipients were SARS-CoV-2 seropositive at baseline. Epitopes outside the regions mutated in the B.1.351 and B.1.1.7 variants were reportedly recognized by nearly half of the unique spike-specific TCRs. Participants were mostly white British and included more females than males, and it was suggested by the authors that clonal diversity may have been underestimated.

CDR1 and CDR2 are drawn from the germline V gene: SNHLY, FYNNEI. From cysteine to phenylalanine, the CDR3 is 13 amino acids long. Left in the record is the CDR3 DNA by itself, 39 bases read in frame from the first base. At the junction V is shortened by 8 bases and J by 1 base, with 11 bases in between. On this clone: Its target antigen remains unknown. Per-base quality was not reported, and no clone a single base away is much larger than it.

The CDR3 regions of human TCRbeta chains were analyzed by immunosequencing. Per the source publication's procedure: TCRs in the repertoires were matched against a reference library of SARS-CoV-2-specific TCRs that had been generated with the MIRA antigen-specificity platform. Breadth meant the fraction of unique TCRs that were SARS-CoV-2-associated, whereas depth meant the fraction of total T cells that were SARS-CoV-2-associated. Using the MIRA data, each spike-specific TCR was mapped to the spike region that the TCR reacts to and placed in a CD4 or CD8 class. Log10-transformed breadth and depth values were compared by one-way ANOVA with Sidak's multiple comparisons tests. This is the immuneACCESS table as TCRdb keeps it, with only in-frame sequences that have V and J called. A part of the clones is gone; compared with another copy, unresolved V genes explain less than half, and the rest is unexplained. The V and J calls and clone size come from that table; D and trimming were worked out from the DNA. The sample contains about 180,000 clones, 90% to 95% of them found a single time. Clones ranked in the top ten supply roughly 1.5% of the sample.

The time point label of this sample denotes: about 28 days (+/-7) after the second vaccine dose. Because spike-specific TCR depth and breadth did not differ between the two schedules, AZD1222 recipients who got a second dose at roughly 4 weeks were pooled with those who got a second dose at roughly 12 weeks. The vaccinee samples were drawn from two UK trials, COV001 and COV002, one of which was a single-blind randomized controlled phase 2/3 trial testing AZD1222 (ChAdOx1 nCoV-19) in healthy adults. For TCRbeta chain sequencing, PBMC samples were collected from trial participants at day 0 and at day 28 after the second dose.

Here the sequenced sample was peripheral blood, taken 28 days after the second AZD1222 dose. The sequence was collected from an adult who received the AZD1222 COVID-19 vaccine. Here the chain combines TRBV2 and TRBJ1-1, with the D gene not confidently named. The DNA sequence is TGTGCCAGCTGGAAGCAGCAGAACACTGAAGCTTTCTTT. Translated, it reads CASWKQQNTEAFF.